The present TCR beta chain was sequenced within a study of CD8 T cells in ankylosing spondylitis. Study conclusions and caveats: Disease-linked clones were reportedly significantly enriched in matched ankylosing spondylitis synovial fluid. Reactive arthritis synovial fluid and blood previously showed some of these motif variants. Seven to nine highly homologous variants formed a TCR beta motif that appeared characteristic of ankylosing spondylitis blood.

Unmatched junction bases numbered 8, after V lost 2 bases and J lost 6 bases. CDR1 is SGHNT and CDR2 is YYREEE in the germline V gene (reference sequence). The CDR3 is 16 amino acids. As to this clonotype: Its antigen is unidentified.

Quantitative 5'-RACE with molecular barcodes produced the TCR beta libraries. TCRdb analysed the 5' RACE reads with MiXCR anew, one entry per CDR3 protein. The sample lists roughly 670,000 distinct CDR3 sequences; around 20% were seen once. The chain links TRBV5-4 to TRBJ2-1; 10 nucleotides line up with TRBD2. Sequencing was done on a sample of blood, either unsorted or a sorted T cell fraction (not recorded which). The sequence derives from a male donor with ankylosing spondylitis. CDR3: CASSFGASGSRNEQFF. CDR3 in DNA: TGTGCCAGCAGCTTCGGGGCTAGCGGGAGTCGCAATGAGCAGTTCTTC.